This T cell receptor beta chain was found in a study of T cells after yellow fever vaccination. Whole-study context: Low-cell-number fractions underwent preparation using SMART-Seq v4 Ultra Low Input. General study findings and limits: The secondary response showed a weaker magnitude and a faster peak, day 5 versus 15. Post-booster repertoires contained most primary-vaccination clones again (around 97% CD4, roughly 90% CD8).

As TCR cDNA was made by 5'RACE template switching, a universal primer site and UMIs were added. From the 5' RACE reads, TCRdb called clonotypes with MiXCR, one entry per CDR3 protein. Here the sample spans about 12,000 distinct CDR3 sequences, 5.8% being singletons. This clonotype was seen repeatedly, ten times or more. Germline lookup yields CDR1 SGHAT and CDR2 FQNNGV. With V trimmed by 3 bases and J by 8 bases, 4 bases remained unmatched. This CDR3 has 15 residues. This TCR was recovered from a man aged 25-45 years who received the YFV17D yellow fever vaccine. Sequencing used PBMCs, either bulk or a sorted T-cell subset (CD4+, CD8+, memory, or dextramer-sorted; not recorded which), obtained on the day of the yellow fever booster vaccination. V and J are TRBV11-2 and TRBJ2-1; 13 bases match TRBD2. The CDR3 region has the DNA TGTGCCAGCAGCTTCGGACTAGCGGGAGTTCATGAGCAGTTCTTC. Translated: CASSFGLAGVHEQFF.